The 14 T cell receptor beta chains given below trace back to one sample, sequenced in a study of shared clonotypes between healthy human individuals. Here immunoSEQ multiplex PCR was the method, and the copy in TCRdb shows in-frame clones only, minus some. The table has some 650,000 clones, approximately 97% seen once; the top ten hold 0.045% to 0.07%. The sequenced material came from naive CD4+ T cells sorted from blood. The sample's subset: CD45RA+ positively selected. All receptors come from a young woman in good health.

The rearrangement joins TRBV5-8 to TRBJ1-4; D is ambiguous. V shed 4 bases and J shed 3 bases, with 13 bases lying between them. Germline assignment: CDR1 SGHTS and CDR2 YDEGEE. This CDR3 spans 15 amino acids. This chain's CDR3 is CASSPGRAANEKLFF. Written as DNA, the CDR3 is TGTGCCAGCAGCCCAGGTCGAGCAGCTAATGAAAAACTGTTTTTT.

This chain connects TRBV11-3 to TRBJ2-2; no reliable D call. Germline V lookup: CDR1 SGHNT, CDR2 YENEEA. Trimming removed 1 base at V and 1 base at J, with 4 bases between. The CDR3 covers 14 residues. The CDR3 region is CASSLVLNTGELFF. In DNA, the CDR3 is TGTGCCAGCAGCTTAGTTCTGAACACCGGGGAGCTGTTTTTT.

V usage is TRBV5-6 and J usage is TRBJ2-2, with D uncertain. The CDR3 runs to 16 residues. Looked up from germline, CDR1 is SGHDT and CDR2 is YYEEEE. Trimming pared 4 bases from V and 4 bases from J, leaving 17 bases between. The CDR3 DNA reads as TGTGCCAGCAGCACAATGCTGGGGTGGGGCACCGGGGAGCTGTTTTTT. It codes for CASSTMLGWGTGELFF.

The chain uses TRBV7-8 and TRBJ2-1, with 9 bases identical to TRBD2. Germline V lookup: CDR1 SGHVS, CDR2 FQNEAQ. V trimming: 3 bases; J trimming: 7 bases; junction bases outside the gene matches: 10. This CDR3 is built from 16 residues. The CDR3 protein is CASSFLAGVVYNEQFF. The DNA for the CDR3 is TGTGCCAGCAGCTTCTTAGCGGGAGTAGTCTATAATGAGCAGTTCTTC.

The rearrangement uses TRBV18 and TRBJ1-3; D gene uncertain. This CDR3 comprises 16 residues. Trimming took off 2 bases at V and 0 bases at J, with 11 bases between the two ends. CDR1 and CDR2 from the germline V gene are KGHSH and LQKENI. Here the CDR3 reads CASSPMGRASGNTIYF. CDR3 coding DNA: TGTGCCAGCTCACCAATGGGTAGGGCCTCTGGAAACACCATATATTTT.

This chain links TRBV5-5 with TRBJ2-7; TRBD2 is a possible D gene (6 bases). The CDR3 is 16 residues long. V lost 5 bases to trimming and J lost 4 bases, with 22 bases between them. Per the germline V gene, CDR1 is SGHKS and CDR2 is YYEKEE (reference sequence). The CDR3 region is CASSSWGDVGWYEQYF. The CDR3 DNA is TGTGCCAGCAGTTCCTGGGGGGACGTGGGATGGTACGAGCAGTACTTC.

The gene calls are TRBV6-1 and TRBJ1-1, with D unclear. Germline CDR1 is MNHNS and CDR2 is SASEGT. The CDR3 sequence is 13 residues long. V lost 6 bases and J 3 bases, leaving 11 bases between the germline ends. In nucleotides, the CDR3 is TGTGCCAGCAGGAGAGGGTTCGACACTGAAGCTTTCTTT. This sequence encodes CASRRGFDTEAFF.

The chain is built from TRBV4-1 and TRBJ2-1; 10 bases align to TRBD2. Germline CDR1 reads MGHRA; CDR2 reads YSYEKL. The CDR3 length is 15 residues. V trimming: 4 bases; J trimming: 9 bases; junction bases outside the gene matches: 9. CDR3 loop: CASSRTSGAPTEQFF. DNA for the CDR3: TGCGCCAGCAGCCGGACTAGCGGAGCCCCTACTGAGCAGTTCTTC.

This chain connects TRBV15 to TRBJ1-3; D may be TRBD1 (5 bases). This CDR3 is 14 amino acids long. Trimming removed 2 bases from V and 1 base from J, with 6 bases in between. Germline V gene lookup returns CDR1 LNHNV and CDR2 YYDKDF (reference sequence). The DNA for the CDR3 is TGTGCCACCAGCAGACAGGGTTCTGGAAACACCATATATTTT. Translating it yields CATSRQGSGNTIYF. The entire variable domain, with the rest obtained from reference TRBV15 and TRBJ1-3, is as follows: DAMVIQNPRYQVTQFGKPVTLSCSQTLNHNVMYWYQQKSSQAPKLLFHYYDKDFNNEADTPDNFQSRRPNTSFCFLDIRSPGLGDTAMYLCATSRQGSGNTIYFGEGSWLTVV.

The chain has TRBV7-9 and TRBJ2-3, with 9 bases fitting TRBD2. The CDR3 contains 17 residues. The V gene's germline CDR1 is SEHNR and CDR2 FQNEAQ (reference sequence). V shed 1 base, J shed 4 bases, and the junction held 9 bases outside the gene matches. CDR3 in DNA: TGTGCCAGCAGCTTAGTCTTCGGAGCGGGAGGCTCAGATACGCAGTATTTT. It encodes CASSLVFGAGGSDTQYF.

The chain carries TRBV27 and TRBJ2-7, with D perhaps TRBD1 (7 bases). Trimming cost V 7 bases and J 10 bases, with 17 bases left between them. The germline CDR1 and CDR2 sequences are MNHEY and SMNVEV (reference sequence). This CDR3 is 12 amino acids long. The CDR3 loop is CASTSAGQKQYF. The CDR3 DNA is TGTGCCAGCACCTCGGCGGGACAGAAACAGTACTTC.

CDR3 region: CASLNGSSYEQYF. The CDR3 DNA follows: TGTGCCAGCTTAAACGGGAGCTCCTACGAGCAGTACTTC. This sequence joins TRBV6-5 and TRBJ2-7, with TRBD2 as a possible D gene (6 bases). The V gene's germline CDR1 is MNHEY and CDR2 SVGAGI. The V end was cut by 8 bases, the J end by 0 bases, with 11 bases between. This CDR3 is 13 amino acids long.

This rearrangement joins TRBV2 to TRBJ2-5; TRBD2 is a possible D gene (6 bases). V lost 1 base to trimming and J lost 11 bases, with 14 bases between them. The CDR3 totals 13 residues. Per germline, CDR1 SNHLY and CDR2 FYNNEI. The CDR3: CASSEDNWGEQYF. CDR3 DNA sequence: TGTGCCAGCAGTGAAGACAACTGGGGGGAGCAGTACTTC.

This chain links TRBV6-1 with TRBJ2-7; D is possibly TRBD1 (5 bases). Germline loops: CDR1 MNHNS, CDR2 SASEGT. The CDR3 totals 14 residues. Trimming removed 8 bases at V and 4 bases at J, with 18 bases between. The CDR3: CASGAPTPAYEQYF. DNA for the CDR3: TGTGCCAGCGGGGCTCCGACCCCAGCTTACGAGCAGTACTTC.